The 21 T cell receptor beta chains presented below share a single source sample, sequenced in a study of T cell repertoires in cytomegalovirus infection. No antigen is known for these receptors. TCRdb independently ran MiXCR on the reads; one entry per CDR3 protein. The sample contains tens of thousands of distinct CDR3 sequences, 20% to 25% of which appear only once. Sequences were obtained from PBMCs, sequenced either directly or after in vitro stimulation (not recorded which). These receptor sequences come from a human donor in good health (CMV status not recorded). Some clones in this sample may be carry-over from other donors' samples.

This clonotype was seen a few times. The rearrangement uses TRBV2 and TRBJ2-2; D not certain. The germline V gene encodes CDR1 SNHLY and CDR2 FYNNEI. The CDR3 runs to 12 residues. Trimming took 5 bases from V and 6 from J, leaving 7 bases between them. In DNA form, the CDR3 reads TGTGCCAGCAGTTTGGTGGCCGGGGAGCTGTTTTTT. Amino acids: CASSLVAGELFF.

There are a few counts of this clonotype. The chain combines TRBV24-1 with TRBJ2-2; D is possibly TRBD1 (6 bases). The CDR3 spans 17 residues. CDR1 and CDR2 from the germline V gene are KGHDR and SFDVKD. The V and J ends lost 5 bases and 2 bases respectively, with 17 bases between them. This CDR3 is CATSARGSTSNTGELFF. Here the CDR3 DNA reads TGTGCCACCAGTGCTAGGGGGTCAACCTCTAACACCGGGGAGCTGTTTTTT.

This clonotype has a handful of counts. V and J are TRBV6-1 and TRBJ2-1; weak D call: TRBD2 (6 bases). V was pared by 5 bases and J by 6 bases, with 20 bases between. Germline V lookup: CDR1 MNHNS, CDR2 SASEGT. The CDR3 is 16 residues long. CDR3 loop: CASSYPTGRSRNEQFF. In DNA, the CDR3 is TGTGCCAGCAGTTACCCCACTGGGAGGAGCCGCAATGAGCAGTTCTTC.

This clonotype was seen repeatedly, ten times or more. The gene calls are TRBV7-2 and TRBJ1-6; 7 nucleotides align to TRBD1. CDR1 and CDR2 (germline): SGHTA, FQGNSA. The CDR3 has 16 amino acids. V trimming: 6 bases; J trimming: 7 bases; junction bases outside the gene matches: 12. The CDR3 sequence is CASRAGSGTVNSPLHF. CDR3 bases: TGTGCCAGCAGGGCAGGTTCTGGGACAGTGAATTCACCCCTCCACTTT.

This clonotype has ten or more counts. The genes are TRBV7-2 and TRBJ2-1; D possibly corresponds to TRBD2 (7 bases). V was trimmed by 5 bases and J by 6 bases, leaving 14 bases between them. In germline, CDR1 is SGHTA, CDR2 FQGNSA. The CDR3 loop spans 14 amino acids. The CDR3 coding sequence is TGTGCCAGCAGCCCAAGGGGGGGAAGCAATGAGCAGTTCTTC. It translates to CASSPRGGSNEQFF.

This clonotype was observed a few times. V gene TRBV7-8 combines with J gene TRBJ2-5; D may be TRBD1 (5 bases). V gave up 5 bases and J gave up 3 bases, with 13 bases separating them. Germline assignment: CDR1 SGHVS and CDR2 FQNEAQ. The CDR3 sequence is 14 residues long. The CDR3 reads CASSPGRVKETQYF. In DNA form, the CDR3 reads TGTGCCAGCAGCCCCGGCAGGGTGAAAGAGACCCAGTACTTC.

This clonotype was picked up many times. The chain couples TRBV7-2 to TRBJ1-3; D unresolved. The CDR3 sequence is 15 residues long. Trimming shortened V by 4 bases and J by 2 bases, and 12 bases separated the two germline ends. CDR1 is SGHTA, CDR2 FQGNSA, per germline. Written as DNA, the CDR3 is TGTGCCAGCAGCTCAGGACCTCTCCCTGGAAACACCATATATTTT. Translated, it gives CASSSGPLPGNTIYF.

The V call is TRBV29-1, the J call TRBJ2-3; TRBD1 matches at 7 bases. The CDR3 contains 14 residues. Trimming cost V 7 bases and J 8 bases; bases outside gene matches: 15. Germline CDR1 and CDR2: SQVTM and ANQGSEA. The CDR3 spells CSAVPGQTLATQYF. In nucleotides, the CDR3 is TGCAGCGCGGTGCCGGGACAGACCTTAGCTACGCAGTATTTT.

The chain carries TRBV12-3 or TRBV12-4 and TRBJ2-2; D is ambiguous. This CDR3 is 16 amino acids long. V shed 1 base and J shed 1 base, with 10 bases lying between them. The CDR3 is CASSLVRNLNTGELFF. As DNA, the CDR3 is TGTGCCAGCAGTTTAGTGCGGAACCTGAACACCGGGGAGCTGTTTTTT.

In its sample, this clonotype was seen a few times. The chain combines TRBV12-3 or TRBV12-4 with TRBJ2-3; TRBD2 agrees at 11 bases. The length of the CDR3 is 15 residues. V lost 6 bases, J lost 2 bases, and 4 bases stayed unmatched. The CDR3 is CASRPGLADTDTQYF. The CDR3 DNA follows: TGTGCCAGCAGACCGGGACTAGCGGACACAGATACGCAGTATTTT.

The J gene is TRBJ2-3, the V gene TRBV6-2 or TRBV6-3; TRBD2 might be the D (5 bases). The CDR3 totals 16 residues. CDR1 is MNHEY, CDR2 SVGEGT, per germline. V dropped 1 base and J dropped 4 bases, with 15 bases sitting between them. This CDR3 is CASSYLAERVADTQYF. As DNA, the CDR3 is TGTGCCAGCAGTTACTTGGCGGAGAGGGTTGCAGATACGCAGTATTTT.

This clonotype was found many times. The chain employs TRBV7-2 and TRBJ2-2, with 11 nucleotides matching TRBD2. J was trimmed by 7 bases and V by 2 bases; bases with no gene match: 12. The CDR3 contains 18 residues. Per germline, CDR1 SGHTA and CDR2 FQGNSA. The CDR3 DNA reads TGTGCCAGCAGCTTAAGCCTAGCGGGAGGCGGATACGGCGGGGAGCTGTTTTTT. Its translation is CASSLSLAGGGYGGELFF.

Here the CDR3 DNA reads TGTGCCAGCAGCCGACCCGGGACTAGCTCTGAGCAGTTCTTC. It yields the protein CASSRPGTSSEQFF. V gene TRBV5-4 combines with J gene TRBJ2-1; 9 nucleotides match TRBD2. From germline, CDR1 is SGHNT and CDR2 YYREEE (reference sequence). The V and J ends lost 4 bases and 9 bases, in that order; junction bases with no gene match: 8. This CDR3 contains 14 residues.

J is TRBJ1-1 and V is TRBV12-3 or TRBV12-4; D remains ambiguous. This CDR3 spans 15 amino acids. Trimming shortened V by 1 base and J by 4 bases, and 13 bases separated the two germline ends. The CDR3 here is CASSLGRYPTTEAFF. For the CDR3, the DNA is TGTGCCAGCAGTTTAGGGCGGTACCCTACCACTGAAGCTTTCTTT.

This sequence joins TRBV6-2 or TRBV6-3 and TRBJ2-1; 15 nucleotides line up with TRBD2. This CDR3 region has 16 residues. Germline CDR1 reads MNHEY; CDR2 reads SVGEGT. V trimming: 6 bases; J trimming: 4 bases; junction bases outside the gene matches: 4. The CDR3 region is CASSPGTSGRYNEQFF. The CDR3 DNA sequence: TGTGCCAGCAGCCCCGGGACTAGCGGGAGGTACAATGAGCAGTTCTTC.

This clonotype was counted ten times or more. CDR3 coding DNA: TGTGCCAGCACCCTGGGGGGGAGTACAGATACGCAGTATTTT. This gives the protein CASTLGGSTDTQYF. This chain uses TRBV12-3 or TRBV12-4 with TRBJ2-3; TRBD2 agrees at 7 bases. The trim removed 7 bases at V and 3 bases at J, leaving 7 bases unmatched. The CDR3 is made up of 14 amino acids.

The chain recombines TRBV15 with TRBJ1-5; D is perhaps TRBD1 (6 bases). Germline-derived CDR1 and CDR2 are LNHNV and YYDKDF (reference sequence). The CDR3 length is 15 residues. Trimming removed 3 bases from V and 3 bases from J, with 12 bases in between. The CDR3 reads CATSSGQYNNQPQHF. Here the CDR3 DNA reads TGTGCCACCAGCAGTGGACAGTACAACAATCAGCCCCAGCATTTT.

This clonotype was observed a handful of times. V is TRBV12-5 and J is TRBJ2-1; D perhaps matches TRBD2 (6 bases). Trimming took off 1 base at V and 6 bases at J, with 16 bases between the two ends. The CDR3 loop spans 16 amino acids. CDR1 is LGHNT, CDR2 FRNRAP, per germline. Written as DNA, the CDR3 is TGTGCTAGTGGTTTGGGTGTGGGGGGTACCCCCAATGAGCAGTTCTTC. This encodes CASGLGVGGTPNEQFF.

The chain combines TRBV20-1 with TRBJ2-1; D is unclear. V lost 0 bases to trimming and J lost 3 bases, with 9 bases between them. Germline CDR1 reads DFQATT; CDR2 reads SNEGSKA (reference sequence). The CDR3 length is 14 residues. The CDR3 nucleotides are TGCAGTGCTAGAGATCGACTGATCTACAATGAGCAGTTCTTC. It specifies CSARDRLIYNEQFF.

The chain joins TRBV15 to TRBJ2-1, with D tentatively TRBD2 (5 bases). V lost 0 bases to trimming and J lost 2 bases, with 14 bases between them. The CDR3 totals 17 residues. Germline V gives CDR1 LNHNV, CDR2 YYDKDF (reference sequence). CDR3 protein: CATSREKGAAAYNEQFF. The CDR3 coding sequence is TGTGCCACCAGCAGAGAGAAAGGAGCGGCGGCCTACAATGAGCAGTTCTTC.

V usage is TRBV11-3 and J usage is TRBJ2-5, with D possibly TRBD2 on 6 matching bases. The V gene's germline CDR1 is SGHNT and CDR2 YENEEA. V lost 5 bases and J lost 3, with 13 bases in between. This CDR3 has 14 residues. The DNA of the CDR3 is TGTGCCAGCAGCCTAGGATCGGGAGAAGAGACCCAGTACTTC. Protein sequence: CASSLGSGEETQYF.